This T cell receptor (beta chain) was identified in a study of T cell responses to AZD1222 COVID-19 vaccine. Study-level background: Second-dose intervals of approximately 4 or approximately 12 weeks were pooled. Study-wide points: Dominant CD4 TCR responses targeted spike regions 160-218 and 743-854. Recipients of two AZD1222 doses showed rising Spike-specific TCR breadth and depth.

This table comes from immunoSEQ multiplex PCR, and its TCRdb copy is limited to in-frame clones, with some not included. The sample consists of about 99,000 clones, approximately 89% of them appearing once. J lost 2 bases, V lost 6 bases, and 19 bases had no gene match. The germline V gene encodes CDR1 SGHTA and CDR2 FQGNSA. The CDR3 covers 19 residues. This clone was observed a single time. Its antigen remains unknown. This chain joins TRBV7-2 and TRBJ2-3; 8 positions agree with TRBD2. The sequence derives from an adult in good health. The sequenced sample was peripheral blood, obtained on day 0 of AZD1222 vaccination. This chain's CDR3 is CASRIRVGLGADYTDTQYF. CDR3 in DNA: TGTGCCAGCAGGATACGAGTGGGACTAGGAGCGGATTACACAGATACGCAGTATTTT.